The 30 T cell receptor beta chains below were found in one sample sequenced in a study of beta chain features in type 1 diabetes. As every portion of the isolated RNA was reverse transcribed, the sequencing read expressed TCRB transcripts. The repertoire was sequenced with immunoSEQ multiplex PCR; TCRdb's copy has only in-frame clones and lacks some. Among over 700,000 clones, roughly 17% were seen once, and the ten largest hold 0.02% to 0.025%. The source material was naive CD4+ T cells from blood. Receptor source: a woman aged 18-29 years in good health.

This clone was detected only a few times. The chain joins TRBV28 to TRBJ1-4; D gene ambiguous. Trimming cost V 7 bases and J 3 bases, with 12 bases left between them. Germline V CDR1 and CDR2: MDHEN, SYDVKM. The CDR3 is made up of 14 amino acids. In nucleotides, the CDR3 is TGTGCCAGCACCCCGTCCCTTTCTAATGAAAAACTGTTTTTT. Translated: CASTPSLSNEKLFF.

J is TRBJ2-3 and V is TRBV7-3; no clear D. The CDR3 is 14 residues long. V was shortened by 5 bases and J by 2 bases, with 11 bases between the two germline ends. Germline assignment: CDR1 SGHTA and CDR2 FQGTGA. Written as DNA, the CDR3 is TGTGCCAGCAGCCCACGCGGACCCACAGATACGCAGTATTTT. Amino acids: CASSPRGPTDTQYF. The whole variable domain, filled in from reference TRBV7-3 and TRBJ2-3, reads GAGVSQTPSNKVTEKGKYVELRCDPISGHTALYWYRQSLGQGPEFLIYFQGTGAADDSGLPNDRFFAVRPEGSVSTLKIQRTERGDSAVYLCASSPRGPTDTQYFGPGTRLTVL.

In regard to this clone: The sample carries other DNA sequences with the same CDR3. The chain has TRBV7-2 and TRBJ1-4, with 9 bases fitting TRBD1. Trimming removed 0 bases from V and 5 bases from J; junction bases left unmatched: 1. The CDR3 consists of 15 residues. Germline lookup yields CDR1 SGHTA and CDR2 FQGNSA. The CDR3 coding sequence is TGTGCCAGCAGCTTAGCCGGGACAGGGAATGAAAAACTGTTTTTT. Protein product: CASSLAGTGNEKLFF.

The CDR3 here is CASRGLGRVPYNEQFF. The DNA of the CDR3 is TGTGCCAGCAGGGGACTAGGGCGGGTCCCCTACAATGAGCAGTTCTTC. The chain carries TRBV27 and TRBJ2-1, with 8 bases matching TRBD2. The CDR3 runs to 16 residues. The J segment lost 2 bases and the V segment lost 6 bases, leaving 9 bases of the junction unmatched. The V gene's germline CDR1 is MNHEY and CDR2 SMNVEV (reference sequence).

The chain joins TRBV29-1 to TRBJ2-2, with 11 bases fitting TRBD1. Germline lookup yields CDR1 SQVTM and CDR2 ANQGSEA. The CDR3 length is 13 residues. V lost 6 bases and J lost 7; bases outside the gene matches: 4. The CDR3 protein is CSVGQGAGGELFF. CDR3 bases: TGCAGCGTAGGACAGGGGGCGGGCGGGGAGCTGTTTTTT.

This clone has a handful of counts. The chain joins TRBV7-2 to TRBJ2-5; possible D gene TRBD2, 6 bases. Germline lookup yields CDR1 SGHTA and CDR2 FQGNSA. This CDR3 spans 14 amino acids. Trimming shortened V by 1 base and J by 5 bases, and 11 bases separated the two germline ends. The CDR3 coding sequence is TGTGCCAGCAGCTTAGATAGGACTATGGAGACCCAGTACTTC. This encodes CASSLDRTMETQYF.

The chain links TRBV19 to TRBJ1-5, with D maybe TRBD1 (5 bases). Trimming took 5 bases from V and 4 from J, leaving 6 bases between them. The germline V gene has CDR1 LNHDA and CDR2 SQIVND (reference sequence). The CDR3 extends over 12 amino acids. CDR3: CASSQGNQPQHF. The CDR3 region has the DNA TGTGCCAGTAGTCAGGGTAATCAGCCCCAGCATTTT.

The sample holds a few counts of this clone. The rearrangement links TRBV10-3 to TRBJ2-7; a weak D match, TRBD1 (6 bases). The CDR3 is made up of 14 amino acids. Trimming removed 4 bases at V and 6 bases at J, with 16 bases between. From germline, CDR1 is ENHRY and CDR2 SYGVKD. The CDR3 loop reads CAISGPTGLSEQYF. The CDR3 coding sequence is TGTGCCATCAGTGGCCCTACAGGGCTAAGCGAGCAGTACTTC.

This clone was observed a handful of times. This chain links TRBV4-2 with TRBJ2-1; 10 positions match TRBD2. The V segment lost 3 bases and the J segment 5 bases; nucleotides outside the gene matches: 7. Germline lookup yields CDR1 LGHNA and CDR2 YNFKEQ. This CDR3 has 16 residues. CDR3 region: CASSQGMGLANNEQFF. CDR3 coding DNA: TGTGCCAGCAGCCAGGGAATGGGACTAGCGAACAATGAGCAGTTCTTC.

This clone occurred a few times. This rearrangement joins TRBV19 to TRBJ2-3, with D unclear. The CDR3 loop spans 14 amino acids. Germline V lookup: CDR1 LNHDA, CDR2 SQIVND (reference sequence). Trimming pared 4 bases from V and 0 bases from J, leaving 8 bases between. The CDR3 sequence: CASSTTVSTDTQYF. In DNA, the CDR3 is TGTGCCAGTAGTACTACCGTCAGCACAGATACGCAGTATTTT.

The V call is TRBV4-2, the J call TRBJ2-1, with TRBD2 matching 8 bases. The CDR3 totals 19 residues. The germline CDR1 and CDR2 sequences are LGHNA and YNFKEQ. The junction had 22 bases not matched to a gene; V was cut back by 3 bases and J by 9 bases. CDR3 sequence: CASSQFVKRERLAVSEQFF. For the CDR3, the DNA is TGTGCCAGCAGCCAGTTTGTTAAGCGGGAGAGACTTGCGGTCAGTGAGCAGTTCTTC.

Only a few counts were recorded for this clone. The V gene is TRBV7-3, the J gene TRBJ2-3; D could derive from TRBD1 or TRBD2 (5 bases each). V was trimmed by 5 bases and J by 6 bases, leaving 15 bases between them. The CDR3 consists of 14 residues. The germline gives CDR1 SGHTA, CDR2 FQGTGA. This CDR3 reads CASSLSGLLDTQYF. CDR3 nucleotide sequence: TGTGCCAGCAGCCTCTCGGGGCTTCTTGATACGCAGTATTTT.

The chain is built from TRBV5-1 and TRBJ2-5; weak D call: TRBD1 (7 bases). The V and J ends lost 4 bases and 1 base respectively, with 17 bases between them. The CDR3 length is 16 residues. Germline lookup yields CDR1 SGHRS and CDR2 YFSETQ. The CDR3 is CASSRPGGRIQETQYF. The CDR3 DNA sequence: TGCGCCAGCAGCCGCCCAGGGGGGCGGATCCAAGAGACCCAGTACTTC.

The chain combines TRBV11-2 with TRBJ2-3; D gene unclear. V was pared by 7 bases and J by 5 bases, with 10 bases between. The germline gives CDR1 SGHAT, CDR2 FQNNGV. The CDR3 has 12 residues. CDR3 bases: TGTGCCAGCACCCCCCTACAAGATACGCAGTATTTT. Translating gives CASTPLQDTQYF.

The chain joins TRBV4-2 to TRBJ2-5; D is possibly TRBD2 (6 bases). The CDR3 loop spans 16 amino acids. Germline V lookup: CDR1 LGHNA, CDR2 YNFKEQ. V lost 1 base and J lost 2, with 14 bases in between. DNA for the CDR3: TGTGCCAGCAGCCAAGCTGCGGGACCCATACAAGAGACCCAGTACTTC. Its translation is CASSQAAGPIQETQYF.

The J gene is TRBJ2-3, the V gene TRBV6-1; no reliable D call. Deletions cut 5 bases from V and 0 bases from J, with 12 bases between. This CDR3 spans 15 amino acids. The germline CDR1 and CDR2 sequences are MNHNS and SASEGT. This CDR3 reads CASSLTQISTDTQYF. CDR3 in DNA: TGTGCCAGCAGTCTTACACAAATAAGCACAGATACGCAGTATTTT.

CDR3 region: CASSFSMNTEAFF. The DNA of the CDR3 is TGCGCCAGCAGCTTCTCCATGAACACTGAAGCTTTCTTT. The rearrangement uses TRBV5-1 and TRBJ1-1; D gene uncertain. Germline loops: CDR1 SGHRS, CDR2 YFSETQ. CDR3 length: 13 amino acids. The V end was cut by 2 bases, the J end by 0 bases, with 5 bases between.

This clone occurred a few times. DNA for the CDR3: TGTGCCAGTGTGGGACAGGGTTTCACCGGGGAGCTGTTTTTT. Translation: CASVGQGFTGELFF. This sequence joins TRBV28 and TRBJ2-2, with 9 bases fitting TRBD1. The V segment lost 9 bases and the J segment 4 bases; nucleotides outside the gene matches: 6. The germline V gene encodes CDR1 MDHEN and CDR2 SYDVKM. There are 14 residues in the CDR3.

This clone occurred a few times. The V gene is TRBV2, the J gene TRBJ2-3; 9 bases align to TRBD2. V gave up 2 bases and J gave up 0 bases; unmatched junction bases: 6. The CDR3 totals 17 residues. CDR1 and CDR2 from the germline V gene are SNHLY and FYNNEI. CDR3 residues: CASSERGLAGSTDTQYF. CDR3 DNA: TGTGCCAGCAGTGAAAGGGGTCTAGCGGGAAGCACAGATACGCAGTATTTT. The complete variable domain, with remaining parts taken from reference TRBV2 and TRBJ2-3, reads EPEVTQTPSHQVTQMGQEVILRCVPISNHLYFYWYRQILGQKVEFLVSFYNNEISEKSEIFDDQFSVERPDGSNFTLKIRSTKLEDSAMYFCASSERGLAGSTDTQYFGPGTRLTVL.

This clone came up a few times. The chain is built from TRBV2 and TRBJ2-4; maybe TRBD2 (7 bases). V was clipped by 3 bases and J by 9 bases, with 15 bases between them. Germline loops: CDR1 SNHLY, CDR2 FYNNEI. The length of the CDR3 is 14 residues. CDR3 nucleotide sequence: TGTGCCAGCAGTGAGGGGGCGGGAGCTTCCATTCAGTACTTC. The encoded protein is CASSEGAGASIQYF.

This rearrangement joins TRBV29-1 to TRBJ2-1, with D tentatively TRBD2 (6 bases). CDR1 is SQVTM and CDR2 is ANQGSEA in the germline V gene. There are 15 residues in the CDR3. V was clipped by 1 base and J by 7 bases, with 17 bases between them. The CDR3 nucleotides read TGCAGCGTTGAAGGGACTACCGCGCCGTGGAATGAGCAGTTCTTC. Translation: CSVEGTTAPWNEQFF.

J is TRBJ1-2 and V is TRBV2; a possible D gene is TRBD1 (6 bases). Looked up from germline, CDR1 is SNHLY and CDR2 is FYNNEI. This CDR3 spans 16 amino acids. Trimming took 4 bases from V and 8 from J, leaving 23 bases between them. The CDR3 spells CASSGYRVSESAGYTF. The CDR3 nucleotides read TGTGCCAGCAGTGGGTACAGGGTTTCGGAGTCTGCGGGCTACACCTTC.

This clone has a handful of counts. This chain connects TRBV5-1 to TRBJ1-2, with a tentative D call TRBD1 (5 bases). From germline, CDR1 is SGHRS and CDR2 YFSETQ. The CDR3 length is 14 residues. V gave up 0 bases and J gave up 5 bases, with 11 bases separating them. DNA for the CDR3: TGCGCCAGCAGCTTGGCAGGGACGGTTTATGGCTACACCTTC. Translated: CASSLAGTVYGYTF.

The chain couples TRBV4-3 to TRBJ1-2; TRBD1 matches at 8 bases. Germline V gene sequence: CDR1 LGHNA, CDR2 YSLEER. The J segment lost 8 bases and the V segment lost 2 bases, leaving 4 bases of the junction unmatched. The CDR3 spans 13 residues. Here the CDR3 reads CASSQTDRGGYTF. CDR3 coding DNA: TGCGCCAGCAGCCAAACAGACAGGGGCGGCTACACCTTC.

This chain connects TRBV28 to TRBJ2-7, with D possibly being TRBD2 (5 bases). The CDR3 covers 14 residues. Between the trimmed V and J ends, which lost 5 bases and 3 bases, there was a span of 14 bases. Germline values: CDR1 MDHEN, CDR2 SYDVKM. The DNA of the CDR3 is TGTGCCAGCAGTATAGGCCGGGGAATCTACGAGCAGTACTTC. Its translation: CASSIGRGIYEQYF.

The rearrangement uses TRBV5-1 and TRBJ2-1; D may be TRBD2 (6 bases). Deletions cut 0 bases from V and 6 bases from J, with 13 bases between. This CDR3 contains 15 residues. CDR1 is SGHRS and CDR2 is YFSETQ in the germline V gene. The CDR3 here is CASSLGGGSPNEQFF. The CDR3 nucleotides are TGCGCCAGCAGCTTGGGGGGAGGTTCCCCCAATGAGCAGTTCTTC.

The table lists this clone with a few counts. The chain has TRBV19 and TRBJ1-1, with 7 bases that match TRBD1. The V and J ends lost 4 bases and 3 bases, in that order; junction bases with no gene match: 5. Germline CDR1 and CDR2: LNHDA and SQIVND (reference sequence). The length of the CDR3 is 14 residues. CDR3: CASSSPQGDTEAFF. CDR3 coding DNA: TGTGCCAGTAGTAGCCCCCAGGGGGACACTGAAGCTTTCTTT.

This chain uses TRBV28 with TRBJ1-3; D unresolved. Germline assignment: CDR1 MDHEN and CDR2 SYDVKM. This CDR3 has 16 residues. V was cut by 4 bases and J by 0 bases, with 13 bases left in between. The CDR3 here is CASSSNPRGSGNTIYF. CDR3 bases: TGTGCCAGCAGTTCGAACCCTCGGGGCTCTGGAAACACCATATATTTT.

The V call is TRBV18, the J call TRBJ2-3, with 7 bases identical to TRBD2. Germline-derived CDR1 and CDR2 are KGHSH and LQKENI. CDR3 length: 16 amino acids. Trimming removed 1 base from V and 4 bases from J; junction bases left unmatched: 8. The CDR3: CASSPLAGTTADTQYF. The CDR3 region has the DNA TGTGCCAGCTCACCACTGGCAGGGACTACGGCAGATACGCAGTATTTT.

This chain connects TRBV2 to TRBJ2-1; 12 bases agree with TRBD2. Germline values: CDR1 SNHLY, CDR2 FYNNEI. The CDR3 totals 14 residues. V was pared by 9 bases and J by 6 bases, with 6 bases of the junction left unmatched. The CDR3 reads CASYLAGGSNEQFF. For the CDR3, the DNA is TGTGCCAGTTACCTAGCGGGAGGGAGCAATGAGCAGTTCTTC. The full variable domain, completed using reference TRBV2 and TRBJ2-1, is EPEVTQTPSHQVTQMGQEVILRCVPISNHLYFYWYRQILGQKVEFLVSFYNNEISEKSEIFDDQFSVERPDGSNFTLKIRSTKLEDSAMYFCASYLAGGSNEQFFGPGTRLTVL.